Following are 15 T cell receptor beta chains from one sample sequenced in a study of blood T cell repertoires in COVID-19. Profiling relied on immunoSEQ multiplex PCR, and the TCRdb table lists in-frame clones only, not all of them. The repertoire holds fewer than 350,000 clones, with around 81% as singletons. Input material: peripheral blood. Receptors originate from a woman in her forties or fifties with active or convalescent COVID-19.

The chain joins TRBV5-1 to TRBJ2-2; 7 nucleotides agree with TRBD2. CDR1 and CDR2 from the germline V gene are SGHRS and YFSETQ. V dropped 4 bases and J dropped 7; count of bases not matched to a gene: 19. The CDR3 has 18 amino acids. CDR3 loop: CASSPPRVGGVEGGELFF. In DNA, the CDR3 is TGCGCCAGCAGCCCTCCCCGTGTTGGGGGGGTCGAGGGCGGGGAGCTGTTTTTT.

This clone was seen just once. This rearrangement joins TRBV5-1 to TRBJ2-7, with 7 bases aligning to TRBD1. Trimming at V came to 7 bases and at J to 2 bases, leaving 9 bases not matched to a gene. This CDR3 contains 14 residues. The germline gives CDR1 SGHRS, CDR2 YFSETQ. The CDR3 bases are TGCGCCAGCGGAAAAATGACAGGGCCCTACGAGCAGTACTTC. It yields the protein CASGKMTGPYEQYF.

The V gene is TRBV11-1, the J gene TRBJ1-2; D not resolved. CDR1 and CDR2 (germline): SGHAT, FQDESV (reference sequence). This CDR3 has 15 amino acids. Trimming cost V 1 base and J 7 bases, with 16 bases left between them. The CDR3 protein is CASSLGGARSGGYTF. The CDR3 nucleotides read TGTGCCAGCAGCTTAGGCGGAGCCCGCTCGGGTGGCTACACCTTC.

V and J are TRBV28 and TRBJ1-6; no firm D call. The CDR3 runs to 14 residues. From germline, CDR1 is MDHEN and CDR2 SYDVKM. V lost 3 bases to trimming and J lost 5 bases, with 8 bases between them. The CDR3 is CASSLPRNNSPLHF. The CDR3 coding sequence is TGTGCCAGCAGTTTGCCCAGAAATAATTCACCCCTCCACTTT.

The V and J genes are TRBV19 and TRBJ1-5; D unclear. V was clipped by 6 bases and J by 0 bases, with 15 bases between them. Germline CDR1 is LNHDA and CDR2 is SQIVND (reference sequence). The CDR3 spans 16 residues. CDR3 DNA sequence: TGTGCCAGTAGGAAGGACGGACTGTATAGCAATCAGCCCCAGCATTTT. Translated: CASRKDGLYSNQPQHF.

This clone was seen a few times. V and J are TRBV6-5 and TRBJ1-6; D is ambiguous. Trimming shortened V by 7 bases and J by 0 bases, and 7 bases separated the two germline ends. Germline CDR1 MNHEY, CDR2 SVGAGI. The CDR3 has 14 amino acids. The DNA of the CDR3 is TGTGCCAGCACCGGGAGCTCCTATAATTCACCCCTCCACTTT. Encoded protein: CASTGSSYNSPLHF.

This sequence joins TRBV6-5 and TRBJ2-7; the match to TRBD1 covers 8 bases. Germline trimming cut 6 bases from V and 5 bases from J; bases unmatched to any gene: 12. CDR1 is MNHEY, CDR2 SVGAGI, per germline. The CDR3 runs 15 residues. As DNA, the CDR3 is TGTGCCAGCAGGGGGACAGGAGGTCTGAGCAACGAGCAGTACTTC. This sequence encodes CASRGTGGLSNEQYF.

The chain joins TRBV19 to TRBJ2-7, with D possibly TRBD2 on 7 matching bases. V was pared by 2 bases and J by 0 bases, with 11 bases between. This CDR3 has 15 amino acids. Germline CDR1 LNHDA, CDR2 SQIVND (reference sequence). The CDR3 here is CASSIRGRGSYEQYF. The CDR3 DNA sequence: TGTGCCAGTAGTATAAGGGGGAGGGGCTCCTACGAGCAGTACTTC.

The chain is built from TRBV14 and TRBJ2-3; D may be TRBD1 (8 bases). The CDR3 spans 15 residues. Germline assignment: CDR1 SGHDN and CDR2 FVKESK. Trimming cost V 3 bases and J 3 bases, with 13 bases left between them. In DNA form, the CDR3 reads TGTGCCAGCAGCCAGATACAGGGGGGGACAGATACGCAGTATTTT. This translates into CASSQIQGGTDTQYF. The full variable domain, completed using reference TRBV14 and TRBJ2-3, is EAGVTQFPSHSVIEKGQTVTLRCDPISGHDNLYWYRRVMGKEIKFLLHFVKESKQDESGMPNNRFLAERTGGTYSTLKVQPAELEDSGVYFCASSQIQGGTDTQYFGPGTRLTVL.

The J gene is TRBJ1-2, the V gene TRBV14; unclear D gene. Germline loops: CDR1 SGHDN, CDR2 FVKESK. Trimming cost V 0 bases and J 2 bases, with 16 bases left between them. The CDR3 is 17 amino acids. CDR3 coding DNA: TGTGCCAGCAGCCAAGACCCCCCTTCCCTTCAGAACTATGGCTACACCTTC. Residues: CASSQDPPSLQNYGYTF.

The chain uses TRBV12-5 and TRBJ2-1; D gene ambiguous. The CDR3 is made up of 15 amino acids. Germline loops: CDR1 LGHNT, CDR2 FRNRAP. The V gene lost 0 bases and the J gene lost 10 bases, with 16 bases spanning the gap. CDR3 DNA: TGTGCTAGTGGTTTGGTTCCGGAGAACCTGTGGGAGCAGTTCTTC. This codes for CASGLVPENLWEQFF.

Note on this clone: The junction and the germline gene differ at one end; a read error may be behind it. The chain employs TRBV7-7 and TRBJ2-3; D might be TRBD2 (6 bases). CDR1 SSHAT and CDR2 FNYEAQ come from the germline V gene (reference sequence). This CDR3 comprises 15 residues. CDR3 region: CASSSSGLNTDTQYF. DNA for the CDR3: TGTGCTAGCAGCTCGTCGGGACTCAACACAGATACGCAGTATTTT.

This clone was seen just once. The V gene is TRBV28, the J gene TRBJ1-2; D may be TRBD1 (5 bases). This CDR3 comprises 12 residues. Trimming cost V 9 bases and J 4 bases, with 12 bases left between them. Germline V lookup: CDR1 MDHEN, CDR2 SYDVKM. The DNA of the CDR3 is TGTGCCAGAGGTACGGGGGTCTATGGCTACACCTTC. Encoded protein: CARGTGVYGYTF.

In its sample, this clone was seen once. The chain links TRBV5-1 to TRBJ1-1, with D possibly TRBD1 on 6 matching bases. V lost 4 bases and J lost 1, with 14 bases in between. The CDR3 length is 15 residues. Germline CDR1 reads SGHRS; CDR2 reads YFSETQ. The CDR3: CASSPGRGENTEAFF. CDR3 coding DNA: TGCGCCAGCAGCCCTGGGAGGGGGGAGAACACTGAAGCTTTCTTT.

The chain employs TRBV6-5 and TRBJ1-5, with 9 positions matching TRBD1. Germline CDR1 MNHEY, CDR2 SVGAGI. The CDR3 length is 15 residues. J lost 2 bases, V lost 5 bases, and 4 bases had no gene match. The CDR3 spells CASSLDRGRNQPQHF. DNA of the CDR3: TGTGCCAGCAGTCTGGACAGGGGCCGCAATCAGCCCCAGCATTTT.